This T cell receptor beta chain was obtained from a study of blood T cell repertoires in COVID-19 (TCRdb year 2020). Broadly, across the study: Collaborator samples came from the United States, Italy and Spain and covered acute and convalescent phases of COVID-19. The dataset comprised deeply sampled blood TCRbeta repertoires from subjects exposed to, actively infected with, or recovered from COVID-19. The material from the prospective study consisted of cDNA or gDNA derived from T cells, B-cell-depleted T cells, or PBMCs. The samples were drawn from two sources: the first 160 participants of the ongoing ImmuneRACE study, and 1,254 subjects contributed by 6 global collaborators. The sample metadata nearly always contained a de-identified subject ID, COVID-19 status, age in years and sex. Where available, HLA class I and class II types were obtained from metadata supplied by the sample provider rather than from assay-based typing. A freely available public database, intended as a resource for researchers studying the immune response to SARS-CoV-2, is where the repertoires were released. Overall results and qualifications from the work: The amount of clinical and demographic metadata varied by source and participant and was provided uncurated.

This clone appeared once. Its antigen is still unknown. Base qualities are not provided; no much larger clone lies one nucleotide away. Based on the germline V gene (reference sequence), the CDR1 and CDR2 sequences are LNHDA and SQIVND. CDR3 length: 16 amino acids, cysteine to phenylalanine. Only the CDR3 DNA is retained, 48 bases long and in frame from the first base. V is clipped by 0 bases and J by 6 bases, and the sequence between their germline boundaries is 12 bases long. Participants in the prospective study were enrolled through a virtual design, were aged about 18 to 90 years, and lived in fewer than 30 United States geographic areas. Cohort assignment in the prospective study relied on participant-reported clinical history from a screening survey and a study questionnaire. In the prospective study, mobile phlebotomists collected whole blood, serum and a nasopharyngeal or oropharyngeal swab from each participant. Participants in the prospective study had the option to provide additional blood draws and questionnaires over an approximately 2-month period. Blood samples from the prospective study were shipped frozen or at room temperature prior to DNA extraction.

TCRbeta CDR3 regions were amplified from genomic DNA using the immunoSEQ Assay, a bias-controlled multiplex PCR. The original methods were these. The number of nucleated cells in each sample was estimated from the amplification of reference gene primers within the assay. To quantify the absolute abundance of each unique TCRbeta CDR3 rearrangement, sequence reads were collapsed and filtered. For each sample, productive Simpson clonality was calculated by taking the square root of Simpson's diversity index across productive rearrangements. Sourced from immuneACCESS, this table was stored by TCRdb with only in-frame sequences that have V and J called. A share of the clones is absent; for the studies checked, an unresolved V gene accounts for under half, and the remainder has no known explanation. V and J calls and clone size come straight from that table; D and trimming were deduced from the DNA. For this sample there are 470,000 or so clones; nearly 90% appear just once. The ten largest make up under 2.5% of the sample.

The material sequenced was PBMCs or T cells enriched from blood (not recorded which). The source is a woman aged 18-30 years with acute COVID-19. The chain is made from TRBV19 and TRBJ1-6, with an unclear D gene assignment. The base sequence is TGTGCCAGTAGTATAGATCCGTCGTATTCTAATTCACCCCTCCACTTT. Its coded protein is CASSIDPSYSNSPLHF.